This TCR beta chain was captured by sequencing in a study of control samples from healthy donors and cancer patients. This clone came up a few times. With 4 bases removed from V and 3 bases from J, the gap between germline ends came to 10 bases. The CDR3 covers 14 residues. Germline values: CDR1 SNHLY, CDR2 FYNNEI. Sequencing was performed with immunoSEQ multiplex PCR; in TCRdb, only in-frame clones are kept and a portion is missing. The table records more than 65,000 clones, roughly 90% of them present only once. The sample consisted of PBMCs. The chain employs TRBV2 and TRBJ2-4; unclear D gene. The TCR originated in a woman aged 55 to 70 with head and neck cancer. The CDR3 DNA is TGTGCCAGCAGTGCTTTGTCACTCAAAAACATTCAGTACTTC. It translates to CASSALSLKNIQYF.